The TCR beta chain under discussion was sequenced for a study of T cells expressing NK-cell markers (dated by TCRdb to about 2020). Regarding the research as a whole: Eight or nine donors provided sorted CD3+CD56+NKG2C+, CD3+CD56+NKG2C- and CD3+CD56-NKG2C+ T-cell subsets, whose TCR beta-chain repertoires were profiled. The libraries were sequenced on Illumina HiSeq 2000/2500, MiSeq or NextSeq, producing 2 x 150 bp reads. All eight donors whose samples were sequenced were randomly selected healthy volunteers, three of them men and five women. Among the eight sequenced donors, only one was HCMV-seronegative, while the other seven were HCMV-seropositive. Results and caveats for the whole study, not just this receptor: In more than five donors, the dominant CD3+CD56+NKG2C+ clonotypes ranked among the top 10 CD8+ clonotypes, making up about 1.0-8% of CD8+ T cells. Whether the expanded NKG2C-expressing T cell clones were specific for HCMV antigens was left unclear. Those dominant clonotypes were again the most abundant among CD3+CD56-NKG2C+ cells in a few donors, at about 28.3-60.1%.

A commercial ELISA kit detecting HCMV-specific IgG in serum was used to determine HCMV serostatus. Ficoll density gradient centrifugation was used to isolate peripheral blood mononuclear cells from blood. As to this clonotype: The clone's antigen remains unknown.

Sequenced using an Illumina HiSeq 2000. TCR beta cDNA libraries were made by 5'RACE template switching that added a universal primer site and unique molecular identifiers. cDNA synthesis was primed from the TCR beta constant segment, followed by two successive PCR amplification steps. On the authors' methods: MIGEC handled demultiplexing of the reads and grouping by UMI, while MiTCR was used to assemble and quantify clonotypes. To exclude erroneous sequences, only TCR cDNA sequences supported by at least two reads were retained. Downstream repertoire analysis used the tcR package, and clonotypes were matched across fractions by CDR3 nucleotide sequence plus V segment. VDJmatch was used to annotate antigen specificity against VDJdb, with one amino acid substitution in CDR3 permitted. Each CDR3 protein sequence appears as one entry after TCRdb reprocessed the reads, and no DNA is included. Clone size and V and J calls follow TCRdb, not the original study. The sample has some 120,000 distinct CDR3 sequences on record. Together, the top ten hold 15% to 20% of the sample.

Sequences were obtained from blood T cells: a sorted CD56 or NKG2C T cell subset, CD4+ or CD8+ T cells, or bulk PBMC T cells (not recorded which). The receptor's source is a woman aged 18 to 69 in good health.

Here the CDR3 is given as CASSRLGLNIPYNEQFF. The rearranged segments are TRBV12-3 or TRBV12-4 and TRBJ2-1; the D call from TCRdb, TRBD2, cannot be confirmed without DNA. The CDR3 runs 17 residues from the cysteine to the phenylalanine. No DNA sequence was recorded.